This is a list of T cell receptor beta chains from one sample in a study of prognosis after radiotherapy for stage I lung cancer. TCRdb re-called the multiplex PCR reads with MiXCR, one entry per CDR3 protein. The sample contains fewer than 15,000 distinct CDR3 sequences, around 50% of which appear only once. Here the sequenced sample was PBMCs, taken before or after stereotactic body radiation therapy (not recorded which). The receptor source for this set is a donor older than 45 with non-small cell lung cancer. Both conserved end residues are part of each CDR3. A D gene is named only where the DNA matches it firmly. Clone size is not always given. Where it is, it says once, few, many or a class for expanded clones.

NA	NA	TRBJ2-3	TRBV6-5	CASSSLVTRAPKDTKYF	TGTGCCAGCAGTTCACTAGTGACGAGGGCGCCCAAAGATACGAAGTATTTT
TRBD1	NA	TRBJ2-5	TRBV19	CASSPSGTGFVETLYF	TGTGCCAGTAGTCCATCGGGGACAGGGTTCGTAGAGACCCTGTACTTC
NA	NA	TRBJ1-2	TRBV9	CDSSDPQGYTF	TGTGACAGCAGCGACCCGCAGGGGTACACCTTT
NA	medium-sized	TRBJ2-5	TRBV30	CAWSGYGQETQYF	TGTGCCTGGAGTGGGTATGGCCAAGAGACCCAGTACTTC
TRBD1	medium-sized	TRBJ2-1	TRBV12-3/TRBV12-4	CASSLYIGTGGNEQFF	TGTGCCAGCAGTTTGTATATTGGGACAGGGGGAAATGAGCAGTTCTTC
NA	NA	TRBJ2-7	TRBV7-2	CASSPEQWSYEQYF	TGTGCCAGCAGCCCAGAACAGTGGTCCTACGAGCAGTACTTC
TRBD1	once	TRBJ2-7	TRBV5-1	CARGAGGSYEQYF	TGCGCCAGAGGAGCAGGGGGTTCCTACGAGCAGTACTTC
NA	medium-sized	TRBJ2-1	TRBV6-2/TRBV6-3	CASSYYRYNEQFF	TGTGCCAGCAGTTATTACAGGTACAATGAGCAGTTCTTC
TRBD2	NA	TRBJ2-2	TRBV4-1	CASSRGLAGVLDTGELFF	TGCGCCAGCAGCCGTGGACTAGCGGGAGTGTTGGACACCGGGGAGCTGTTTTTT
NA	many	TRBJ2-5	TRBV7-2	CASSPDLRQETQYF	TGTGCCAGCAGCCCGGACCTCCGGCAAGAGACCCAGTACTTC
TRBD1	many	TRBJ1-1	TRBV29-1	CSVSKRTGGDTEAFF	TGCAGCGTCTCGAAGAGGACAGGGGGGGACACTGAAGCTTTCTTT
TRBD2	once	TRBJ2-1	TRBV6-5	CASSYAGVPADEQFF	TGTGCCAGCAGTTACGCGGGAGTGCCTGCGGATGAGCAGTTCTTC
TRBD1	NA	TRBJ1-1	TRBV5-8	CASSWEQGVNTEAFF	TGTGCCAGCAGCTGGGAACAGGGGGTGAACACTGAAGCTTTCTTT
TRBD1	many	TRBJ1-1	TRBV7-9	CASSKTGGNTEAFF	TGTGCCAGCAGCAAAACAGGGGGCAACACTGAAGCTTTCTTT
TRBD1	many	TRBJ2-5	TRBV6-5	CASSLDRGKTQYF	TGTGCCAGCAGTTTGGACAGGGGGAAGACCCAGTACTTC
TRBD2	NA	TRBJ2-3	TRBV20-1	CSARTPRLAGVADTQYF	TGCAGTGCTAGGACCCCCAGACTAGCGGGAGTGGCAGATACGCAGTATTTT
TRBD1	NA	TRBJ2-6	TRBV2	CASPGGSGANVLTF	TGTGCCAGCCCAGGGGGCTCTGGGGCCAACGTCCTGACTTTC
TRBD2	NA	TRBJ2-3	TRBV11-2	CASSLEGTSPSQYF	TGTGCCAGCAGCTTAGAGGGGACTAGCCCGTCGCAGTATTTT
TRBD2	NA	TRBJ2-3	TRBV10-2	CASRKGLAGTDTQYF	TGCGCCAGCCGGAAGGGACTAGCGGGAACCGATACGCAGTATTTT
TRBD2	medium-sized	TRBJ2-1	TRBV28	CASTPGGTRINNEQFF	TGTGCCAGCACTCCTGGGGGGACTAGGATAAACAATGAGCAGTTCTTC
NA	NA	TRBJ1-5	TRBV6-2/TRBV6-3	CASTLQPRNQPQHF	TGTGCCAGCACCCTCCAGCCCCGCAATCAGCCCCAGCATTTT
NA	medium-sized	TRBJ1-6	TRBV25-1	CASSVITGAPLHF	TGTGCCAGCAGTGTCATAACGGGGGCACCCCTCCACTTT
NA	many	TRBJ2-3	TRBV12-3/TRBV12-4	CASSLGGRAGRGTDTQYF	TGTGCCAGCAGTTTAGGGGGAAGGGCGGGACGGGGCACAGATACGCAGTATTTT
NA	many	TRBJ2-7	TRBV29-1	CSVVTGYEQYF	TGCAGCGTTGTCACTGGGTACGAGCAGTACTTC
TRBD2	many	TRBJ2-5	TRBV27	CASSELAGGPKTQYF	TGTGCCAGCAGCGAACTAGCGGGAGGGCCCAAGACCCAGTACTTC
NA	NA	TRBJ1-1	TRBV27	CASSLYADTTEAFF	TGTGCCAGCAGTTTATATGCAGACACCACTGAAGCTTTCTTT
NA	NA	TRBJ2-2	TRBV7-9	CASSLLNTGELFF	TGTGCCAGCAGCTTACTAAACACCGGGGAGCTGTTTTTT
NA	medium-sized	TRBJ1-2	TRBV11-2	CASSLLSNYGYTF	TGTGCCAGCAGCTTACTGAGTAACTATGGCTACACCTTC
NA	NA	TRBJ2-7	TRBV20-1	CSARGLANGFTYEQYF	TGCAGTGCTAGGGGACTCGCAAATGGATTTACCTACGAGCAGTACTTC
NA	NA	TRBJ2-1	TRBV5-1	CASSFRRVSGNEQFF	TGCGCCAGCAGCTTCCGGAGGGTCAGTGGGAATGAGCAGTTCTTC
NA	medium-sized	TRBJ2-7	TRBV12-3/TRBV12-4	CASSLAPSYEQYF	TGTGCCAGCAGTTTAGCCCCTAGCTACGAGCAGTACTTC
TRBD1	medium-sized	TRBJ2-1	TRBV6-5	CASSYLRTGPGNEQFF	TGTGCCAGCAGTTACCTCCGGACAGGGCCGGGAAATGAGCAGTTCTTC
NA	few	TRBJ2-7	TRBV28	CASSLSGNEYF	TGTGCCAGCAGTTTATCAGGGAACGAGTACTTC
NA	once	TRBJ2-5	TRBV24-1	CATSAGTEETQYF	TGTGCCACCAGTGCCGGGACCGAAGAGACCCAGTACTTC
NA	many	TRBJ2-1	TRBV4-1	CASSQANLISFNEQFF	TGCGCCAGCAGCCAAGCAAATCTAATTTCGTTCAATGAGCAGTTCTTC
TRBD2	NA	TRBJ2-1	TRBV5-1	CASRSGLAGRDEQFF	TGCGCCAGCAGATCCGGACTAGCGGGAAGGGATGAGCAGTTCTTC
NA	few	TRBJ2-3	TRBV24-1	CATSEPGGDFANTDTQYF	TGTGCCACCAGTGAACCCGGAGGAGATTTCGCAAACACAGATACGCAGTATTTT
NA	NA	TRBJ1-1	TRBV5-6	CASSFHTEAFF	TGTGCCAGCAGCTTTCACACTGAAGCTTTCTTT
TRBD1	many	TRBJ1-6	TRBV10-2	CASSTTGGNSPLHF	TGCGCCAGCAGTACGACAGGGGGTAATTCACCCCTCCACTTT
NA	NA	TRBJ2-7	TRBV28	CATERGEIVEQYF	TGTGCCACCGAGAGGGGGGAGATCGTCGAGCAGTACTTT
NA	many	TRBJ1-2	TRBV27	CASRETATNYGYTF	TGTGCCAGCAGGGAAACGGCGACTAACTATGGCTACACCTTC
TRBD1	medium-sized	TRBJ1-5	TRBV6-1	CASSEWTGKSNQPQHF	TGTGCCAGCAGTGAATGGACAGGGAAGAGCAATCAGCCCCAGCATTTT
NA	few	TRBJ2-6	TRBV2	CASKDPGANVLTF	TGTGCCAGCAAGGACCCTGGGGCCAACGTCCTGACTTTC
TRBD1	once	TRBJ2-1	TRBV6-1	CASRLTGGGERFF	TGTGCCAGCAGGCTAACAGGGGGAGGTGAGAGGTTCTTC
NA	many	TRBJ1-3	TRBV12-3/TRBV12-4	CASSSRPGTVRNTIYF	TGTGCCAGCAGTTCGAGGCCCGGGACTGTTCGAAACACCATATATTTT
TRBD2	NA	TRBJ2-3	TRBV2	CASSRTSGRGTDTQYF	TGTGCCAGCAGTCGGACTAGCGGGAGAGGCACAGATACGCAGTATTTT
TRBD1	NA	TRBJ2-3	TRBV7-2	CASSFGTGAYTQYF	TGTGCCAGCAGCTTCGGGACAGGAGCATATACGCAGTATTTT
TRBD1	many	TRBJ1-1	TRBV19	CASSRVGQAMNTEAFF	TGTGCCAGTAGCCGGGTGGGACAGGCGATGAACACTGAAGCTTTCTTT
TRBD2	many	TRBJ2-5	TRBV7-9	CASSSSGRETQYF	TGTGCCAGCAGCTCGAGCGGGAGGGAGACCCAGTACTTC
NA	NA	TRBJ1-6	TRBV30	CAWSANQGSPLHF	TGTGCCTGGAGCGCAAACCAGGGTTCGCCCCTCCACTTT
TRBD1	NA	TRBJ1-5	TRBV30	CACPGTGNQPQHF	TGTGCCTGCCCCGGGACAGGCAATCAGCCCCAGCATTTT
NA	NA	TRBJ2-7	TRBV28	CASIGATVVRGEQYF	TGTGCCAGCATCGGGGCGACAGTAGTTAGGGGCGAGCAGTACTTC
TRBD2	many	TRBJ2-3	TRBV19	CATGVGTSDFGGTDTQYF	TGTGCCACTGGGGTGGGGACTAGCGATTTCGGGGGCACAGATACGCAGTATTTT
TRBD2	few	TRBJ2-7	TRBV6-2/TRBV6-3	CASSTEAGVLWYEQYF	TGTGCCAGTAGTACAGAGGCGGGGGTCCTTTGGTACGAGCAGTACTTC
TRBD1	NA	TRBJ2-6	TRBV20-1	CSARFDRGSGANVLTF	TGCAGTGCTAGATTCGACAGGGGCTCTGGGGCCAACGTCCTGACTTTC
NA	NA	TRBJ1-6	TRBV27	CASRTGEDNSPLHF	TGTGCCAGCAGGACCGGGGAGGATAATTCACCCCTCCACTTT
NA	NA	TRBJ2-7	TRBV6-1	CASTLGQGPYEQYF	TGTGCCAGCACTTTGGGCCAGGGCCCCTACGAGCAGTACTTC
TRBD2	NA	TRBJ2-3	TRBV7-2	CASSFGQTVAGGTDTQYF	TGTGCCAGCAGCTTTGGTCAGACAGTAGCGGGAGGCACAGATACGCAGTATTTT
TRBD1	NA	TRBJ2-5	TRBV5-1	CASSLGLAVQGGVKETQYF	TGCGCCAGCAGCTTGGGGTTAGCGGTACAGGGGGGAGTAAAAGAGACCCAGTACTTC